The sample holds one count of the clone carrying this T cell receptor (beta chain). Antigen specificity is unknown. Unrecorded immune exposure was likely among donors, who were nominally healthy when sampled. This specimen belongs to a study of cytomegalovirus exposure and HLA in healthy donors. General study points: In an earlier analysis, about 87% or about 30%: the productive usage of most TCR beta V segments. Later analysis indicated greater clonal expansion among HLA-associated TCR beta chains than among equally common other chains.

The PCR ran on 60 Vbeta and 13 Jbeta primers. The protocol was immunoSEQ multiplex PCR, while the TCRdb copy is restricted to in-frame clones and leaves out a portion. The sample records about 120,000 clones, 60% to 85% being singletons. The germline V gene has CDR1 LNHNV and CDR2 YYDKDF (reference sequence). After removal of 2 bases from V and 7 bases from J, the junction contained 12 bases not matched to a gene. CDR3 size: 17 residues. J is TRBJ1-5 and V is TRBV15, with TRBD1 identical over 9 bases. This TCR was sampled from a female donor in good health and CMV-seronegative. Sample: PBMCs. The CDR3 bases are TGTGCCACCAGCAGATTTACGATGACAGGGGGAGGCCAGCCCCAGCATTTT. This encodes CATSRFTMTGGGQPQHF.